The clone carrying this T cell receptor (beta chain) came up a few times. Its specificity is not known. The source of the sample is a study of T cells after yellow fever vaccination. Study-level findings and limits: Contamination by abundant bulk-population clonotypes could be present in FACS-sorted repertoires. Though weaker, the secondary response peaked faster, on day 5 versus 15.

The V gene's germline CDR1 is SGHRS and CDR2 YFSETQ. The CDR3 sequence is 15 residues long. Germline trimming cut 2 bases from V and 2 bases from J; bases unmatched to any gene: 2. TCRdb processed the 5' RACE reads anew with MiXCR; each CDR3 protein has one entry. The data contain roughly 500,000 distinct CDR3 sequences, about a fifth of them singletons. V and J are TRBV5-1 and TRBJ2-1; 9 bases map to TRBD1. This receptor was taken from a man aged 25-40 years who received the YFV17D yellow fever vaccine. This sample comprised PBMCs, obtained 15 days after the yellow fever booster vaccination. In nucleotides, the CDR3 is TGCGCCAGCAGCTTACAGGGGGCCCCCTACAATGAGCAGTTCTTC. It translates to CASSLQGAPYNEQFF.